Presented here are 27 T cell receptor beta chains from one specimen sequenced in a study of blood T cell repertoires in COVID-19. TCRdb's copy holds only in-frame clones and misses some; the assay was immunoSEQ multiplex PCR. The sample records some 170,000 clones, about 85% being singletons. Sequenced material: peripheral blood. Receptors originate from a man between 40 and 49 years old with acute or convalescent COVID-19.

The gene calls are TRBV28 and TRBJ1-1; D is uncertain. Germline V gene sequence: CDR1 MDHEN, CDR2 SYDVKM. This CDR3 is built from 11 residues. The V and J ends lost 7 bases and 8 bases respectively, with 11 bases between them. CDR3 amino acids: CASTAWREAFF. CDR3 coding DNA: TGTGCCAGCACCGCATGGAGGGAAGCTTTCTTT.

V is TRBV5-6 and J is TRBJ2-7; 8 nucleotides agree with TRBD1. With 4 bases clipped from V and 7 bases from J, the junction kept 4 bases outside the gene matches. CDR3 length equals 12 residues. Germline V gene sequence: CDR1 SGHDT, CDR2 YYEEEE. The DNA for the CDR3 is TGTGCCAGCAGCAGGACAGGGCGGGAGCAGTACTTC. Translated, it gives CASSRTGREQYF.

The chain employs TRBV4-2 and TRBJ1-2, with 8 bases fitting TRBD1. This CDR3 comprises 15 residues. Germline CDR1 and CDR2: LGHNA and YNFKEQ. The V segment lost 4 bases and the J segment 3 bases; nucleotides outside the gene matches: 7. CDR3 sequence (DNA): TGTGCCAGCAGCCGGGGGGGACAGGAGGACTATGGCTACACCTTC. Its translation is CASSRGGQEDYGYTF.

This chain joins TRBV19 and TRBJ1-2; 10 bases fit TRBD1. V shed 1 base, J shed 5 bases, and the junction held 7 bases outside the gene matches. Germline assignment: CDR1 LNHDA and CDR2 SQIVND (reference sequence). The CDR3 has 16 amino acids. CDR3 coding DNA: TGTGCCAGTAGTATAGGTGCGGGACAGGGGTCGTATGGCTACACCTTC. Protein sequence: CASSIGAGQGSYGYTF.

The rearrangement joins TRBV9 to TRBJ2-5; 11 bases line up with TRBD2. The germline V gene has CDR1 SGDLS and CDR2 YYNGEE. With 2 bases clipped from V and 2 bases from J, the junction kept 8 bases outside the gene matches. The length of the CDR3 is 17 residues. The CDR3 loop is CASSVLGLAGGQETQYF. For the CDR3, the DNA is TGTGCCAGCAGCGTCCTCGGGCTAGCGGGGGGACAAGAGACCCAGTACTTC. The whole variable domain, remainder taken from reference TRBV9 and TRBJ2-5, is DSGVTQTPKHLITATGQRVTLRCSPRSGDLSVYWYQQSLDQGLQFLIQYYNGEERAKGNILERFSAQQFPDLHSELNLSSLELGDSALYFCASSVLGLAGGQETQYFGPGTRLLVL.

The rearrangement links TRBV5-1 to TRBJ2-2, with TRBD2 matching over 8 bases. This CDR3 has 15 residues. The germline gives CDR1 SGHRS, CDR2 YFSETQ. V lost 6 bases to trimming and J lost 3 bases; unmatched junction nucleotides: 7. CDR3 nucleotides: TGCGCCAGCAACGGGAGGGGGGATCACACCGGGGAGCTGTTTTTT. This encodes CASNGRGDHTGELFF.

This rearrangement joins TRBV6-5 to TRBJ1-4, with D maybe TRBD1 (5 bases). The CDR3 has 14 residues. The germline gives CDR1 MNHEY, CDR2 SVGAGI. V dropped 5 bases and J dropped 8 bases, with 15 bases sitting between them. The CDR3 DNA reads TGTGCCAGCAGTCCATCCCAAAGGGGAGAAAAACTGTTTTTT. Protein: CASSPSQRGEKLFF.

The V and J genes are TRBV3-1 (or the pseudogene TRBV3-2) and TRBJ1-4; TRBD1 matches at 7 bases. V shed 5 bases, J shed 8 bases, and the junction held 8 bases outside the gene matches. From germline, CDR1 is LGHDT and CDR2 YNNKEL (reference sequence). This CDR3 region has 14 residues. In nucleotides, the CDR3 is TGTGCCAGCAGCATACGACAGGGACGAGAAAAACTGTTTTTT. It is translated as CASSIRQGREKLFF.

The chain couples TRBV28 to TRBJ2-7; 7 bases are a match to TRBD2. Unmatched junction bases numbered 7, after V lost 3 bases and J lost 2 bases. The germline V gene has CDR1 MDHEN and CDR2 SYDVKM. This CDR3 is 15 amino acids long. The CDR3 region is CASSFVSGGPYEQYF. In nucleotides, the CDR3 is TGTGCCAGCAGTTTCGTTTCGGGGGGACCCTACGAGCAGTACTTC.

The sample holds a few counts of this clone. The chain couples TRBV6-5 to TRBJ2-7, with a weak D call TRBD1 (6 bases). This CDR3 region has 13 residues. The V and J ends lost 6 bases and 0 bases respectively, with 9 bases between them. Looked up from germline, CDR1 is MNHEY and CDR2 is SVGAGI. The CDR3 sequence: CASRQGFSYEQYF. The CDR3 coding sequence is TGTGCCAGCAGACAGGGTTTCTCCTACGAGCAGTACTTC.

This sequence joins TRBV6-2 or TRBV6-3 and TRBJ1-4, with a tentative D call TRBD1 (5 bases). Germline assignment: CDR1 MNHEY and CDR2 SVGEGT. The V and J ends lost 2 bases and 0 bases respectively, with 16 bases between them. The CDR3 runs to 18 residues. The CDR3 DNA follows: TGTGCCAGCAGTTACCTCCCTCAGGGATTCGCAACTAATGAAAAACTGTTTTTT. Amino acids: CASSYLPQGFATNEKLFF.

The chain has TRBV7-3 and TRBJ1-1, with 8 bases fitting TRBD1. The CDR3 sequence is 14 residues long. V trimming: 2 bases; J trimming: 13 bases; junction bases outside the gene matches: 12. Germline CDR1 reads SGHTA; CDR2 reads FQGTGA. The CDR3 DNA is TGTGCCAGCAGCTTATTCCCGCAGGGGGCGCGTGTTTTCTTT. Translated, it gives CASSLFPQGARVFF.

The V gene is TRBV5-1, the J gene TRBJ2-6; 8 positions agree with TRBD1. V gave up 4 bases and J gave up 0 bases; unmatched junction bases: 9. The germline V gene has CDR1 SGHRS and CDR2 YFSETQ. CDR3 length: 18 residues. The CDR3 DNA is TGCGCCAGCAGCACGTCCGGGACAGGAACCTCTGGGGCCAACGTCCTGACTTTC. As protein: CASSTSGTGTSGANVLTF. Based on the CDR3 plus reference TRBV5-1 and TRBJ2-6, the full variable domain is KAGVTQTPRYLIKTRGQQVTLSCSPISGHRSVSWYQQTPGQGLQFLFEYFSETQRNKGNFPGRFSGRQFSNSRSEMNVSTLELGDSALYLCASSTSGTGTSGANVLTFGAGSRLTVL.

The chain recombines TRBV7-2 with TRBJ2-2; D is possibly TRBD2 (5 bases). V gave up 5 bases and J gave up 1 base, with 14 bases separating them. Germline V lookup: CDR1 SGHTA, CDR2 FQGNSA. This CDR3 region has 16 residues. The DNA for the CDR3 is TGTGCCAGCAGCCGTACTAGACTCCAGAACACCGGGGAGCTGTTTTTT. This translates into CASSRTRLQNTGELFF.

This CDR3 is CASRITSGGNQPQHF. For the CDR3, the DNA is TGTGCCAGTAGGATTACATCAGGGGGCAATCAGCCCCAGCATTTT. The rearrangement uses TRBV19 and TRBJ1-5, with a weak D call TRBD1 (6 bases). This CDR3 is 15 amino acids long. Trimming cost V 6 bases and J 2 bases, with 14 bases left between them. Germline lookup yields CDR1 LNHDA and CDR2 SQIVND (reference sequence).

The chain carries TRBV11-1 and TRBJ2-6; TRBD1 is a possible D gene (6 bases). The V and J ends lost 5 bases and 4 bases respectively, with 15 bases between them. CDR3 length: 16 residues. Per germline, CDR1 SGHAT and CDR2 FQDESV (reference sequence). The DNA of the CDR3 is TGTGCCAGCAGCGCGGACAGAGCACGAGGGGCCAACGTCCTGACTTTC. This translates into CASSADRARGANVLTF.

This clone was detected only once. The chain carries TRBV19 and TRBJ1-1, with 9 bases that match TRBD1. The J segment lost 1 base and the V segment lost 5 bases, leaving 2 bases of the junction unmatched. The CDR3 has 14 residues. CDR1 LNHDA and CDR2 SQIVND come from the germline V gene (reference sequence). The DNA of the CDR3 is TGTGCCAGTAGTGGGACAGGGAGGAACACTGAAGCTTTCTTT. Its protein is CASSGTGRNTEAFF. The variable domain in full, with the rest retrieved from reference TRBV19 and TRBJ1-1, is DGGITQSPKYLFRKEGQNVTLSCEQNLNHDAMYWYRQDPGQGLRLIYYSQIVNDFQKGDIAEGYSVSREKKESFPLTVTSAQKNPTAFYLCASSGTGRNTEAFFGQGTRLTVV.

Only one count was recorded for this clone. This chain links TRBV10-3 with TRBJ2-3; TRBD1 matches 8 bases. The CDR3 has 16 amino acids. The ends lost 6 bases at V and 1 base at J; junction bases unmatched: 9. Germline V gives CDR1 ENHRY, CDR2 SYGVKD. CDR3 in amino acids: CAISFDRGGGTDTQYF. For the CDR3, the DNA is TGTGCCATCAGCTTCGACAGGGGAGGTGGCACAGATACGCAGTATTTT.

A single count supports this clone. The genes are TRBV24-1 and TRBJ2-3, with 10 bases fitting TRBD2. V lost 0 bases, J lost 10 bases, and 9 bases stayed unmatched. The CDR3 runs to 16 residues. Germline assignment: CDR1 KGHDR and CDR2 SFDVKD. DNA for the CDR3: TGTGCCACCAGTGATTTGACTAGCGGGGATGAAGTAGCGCAGTATTTT. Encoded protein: CATSDLTSGDEVAQYF.

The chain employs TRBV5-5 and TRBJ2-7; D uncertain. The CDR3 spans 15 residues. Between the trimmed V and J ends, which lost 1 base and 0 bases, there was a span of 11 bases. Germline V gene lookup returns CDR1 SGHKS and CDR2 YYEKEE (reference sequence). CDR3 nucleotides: TGTGCCAGCAGCTTGTCGTTTAGATCCTCCTACGAGCAGTACTTC. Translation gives CASSLSFRSSYEQYF.

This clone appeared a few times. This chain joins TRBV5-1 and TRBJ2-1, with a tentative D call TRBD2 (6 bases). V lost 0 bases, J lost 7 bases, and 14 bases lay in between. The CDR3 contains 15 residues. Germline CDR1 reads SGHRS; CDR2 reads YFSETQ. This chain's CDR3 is CASSLDPAGVNEQFF. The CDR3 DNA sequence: TGCGCCAGCAGCTTGGATCCAGCGGGTGTGAATGAGCAGTTCTTC.

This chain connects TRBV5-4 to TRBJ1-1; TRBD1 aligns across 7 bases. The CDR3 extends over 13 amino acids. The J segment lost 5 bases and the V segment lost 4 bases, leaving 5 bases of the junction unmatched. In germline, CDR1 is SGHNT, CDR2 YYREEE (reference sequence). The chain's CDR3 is CASSRQGWTEAFF. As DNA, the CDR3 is TGTGCCAGCAGCCGACAGGGTTGGACTGAAGCTTTCTTT.

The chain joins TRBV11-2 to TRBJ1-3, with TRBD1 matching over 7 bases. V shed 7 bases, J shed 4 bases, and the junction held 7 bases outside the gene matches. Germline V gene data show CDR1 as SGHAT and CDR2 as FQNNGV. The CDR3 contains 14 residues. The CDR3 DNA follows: TGTGCCAGCAACCAGGGGGTTTACGGAAACACCATATATTTT. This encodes CASNQGVYGNTIYF.

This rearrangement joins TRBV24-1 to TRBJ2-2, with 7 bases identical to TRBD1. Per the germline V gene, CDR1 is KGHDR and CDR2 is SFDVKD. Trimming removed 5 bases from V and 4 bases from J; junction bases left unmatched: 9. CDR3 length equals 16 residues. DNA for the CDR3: TGTGCCACCAGTGGGGCTGCGCCAGGGGGCACCGGGGAGCTGTTTTTT. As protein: CATSGAAPGGTGELFF.

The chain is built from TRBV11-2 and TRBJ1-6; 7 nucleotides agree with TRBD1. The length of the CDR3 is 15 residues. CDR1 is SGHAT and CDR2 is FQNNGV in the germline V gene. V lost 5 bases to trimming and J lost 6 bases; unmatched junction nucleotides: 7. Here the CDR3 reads CASSTRDSLNSPLHF. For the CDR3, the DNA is TGTGCCAGCAGCACCCGGGACAGCCTTAATTCACCCCTCCACTTT. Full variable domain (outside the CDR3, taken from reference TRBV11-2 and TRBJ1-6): EAGVAQSPRYKIIEKRQSVAFWCNPISGHATLYWYQQILGQGPKLLIQFQNNGVVDDSQLPKDRFSAERLKGVDSTLKIQPAKLEDSAVYLCASSTRDSLNSPLHFGNGTRLTVT.

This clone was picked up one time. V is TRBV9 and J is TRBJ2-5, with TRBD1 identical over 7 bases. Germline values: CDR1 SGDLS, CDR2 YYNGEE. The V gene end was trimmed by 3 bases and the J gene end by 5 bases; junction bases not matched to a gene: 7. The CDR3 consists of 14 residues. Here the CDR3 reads CASSETGIRETQYF. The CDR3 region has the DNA TGTGCCAGCAGCGAGACAGGGATTAGGGAGACCCAGTACTTC.

CDR3 nucleotides: TGTGCCAGCAGTTTCTCAGGGGGCTCCACTGAAGCTTTCTTT. This sequence encodes CASSFSGGSTEAFF. V usage is TRBV27 and J usage is TRBJ1-1; the match to TRBD1 covers 8 bases. Germline lookup yields CDR1 MNHEY and CDR2 SMNVEV (reference sequence). The CDR3 is made up of 14 amino acids. V gave up 3 bases and J gave up 4 bases; unmatched junction bases: 4.